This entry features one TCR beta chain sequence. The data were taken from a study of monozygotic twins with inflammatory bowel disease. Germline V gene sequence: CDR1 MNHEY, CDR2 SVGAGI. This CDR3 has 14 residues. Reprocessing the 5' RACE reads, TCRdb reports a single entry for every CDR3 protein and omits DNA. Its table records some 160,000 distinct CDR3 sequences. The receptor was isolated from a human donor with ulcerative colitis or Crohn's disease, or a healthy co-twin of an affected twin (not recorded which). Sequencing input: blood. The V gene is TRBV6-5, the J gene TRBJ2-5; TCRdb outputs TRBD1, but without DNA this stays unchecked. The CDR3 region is CASSYSPGKETQYF.